This T cell receptor beta chain appears in the sequencing data of a study of blood T cell repertoires in COVID-19. Clones were read by immunoSEQ multiplex PCR, and TCRdb kept only the in-frame ones, dropping some. The data hold around 77,000 clones, with 82% observed a single time. This CDR3 has 13 amino acids. V was clipped by 5 bases and J by 5 bases, with 11 bases between them. Germline loops: CDR1 MNHEY, CDR2 SMNVEV (reference sequence). The sequence was obtained from a human donor in a cohort sampled during active COVID-19. The material sequenced was peripheral blood. The chain combines TRBV27 with TRBJ2-3; D remains ambiguous. The CDR3 DNA sequence: TGTGCCAGCAGTCGGATACAGCAAGATACGCAGTATTTT. It yields the protein CASSRIQQDTQYF.